Below, 8 T cell receptor beta chains from the same sample are listed, as sequenced in a study of T cells in Graves' hyperthyroidism and ophthalmopathy (dated by TCRdb to the late 2010s). The library was prepared using multiplex PCR. The instrument given in TCRdb is Illumina HiSeq 2000. TCR beta CDR3 regions were amplified from RNA transcripts. A first-round RT-PCR of the TCR CDR3 used the HTBI primer set with the Qiagen OneStep RT-PCR kit. In-frame beta chains were kept once TCRdb had trimmed the public reads at Q25 with fastp and called clones with MiXCR. Rows with one shared CDR3 protein collapse into an entry with the most common genes and DNA. Within this sample are approximately 700,000 distinct CDR3 sequences, with about 16% of them counted one time only. The top ten hold under 10% of the sample. Sequencing was done on a sample of blood. The receptor source for this set is a man younger than 35 with Graves' hyperthyroidism.

The sample holds a few counts of this clonotype. This chain links TRBV12-3 or TRBV12-4 with TRBJ1-4; D is possibly TRBD1 (5 bases). The CDR3 has 13 amino acids. Trimming pared 5 bases from V and 8 bases from J, leaving 12 bases between. CDR3 coding DNA: TGTGCCAGCAGTCCATCCAGGGAAGAAAAACTGTTTTTT. Encoded protein: CASSPSREEKLFF.

This sequence joins TRBV13 and TRBJ1-6, with D maybe TRBD1 (5 bases). Looked up from germline, CDR1 is PRHDT and CDR2 is FYEKMQ (reference sequence). Trimming left V 5 bases short and J 7 bases short, with 15 bases between. CDR3 length equals 15 residues. The CDR3 DNA follows: TGTGCCAGCAGCGGCCCGGGACGCTCGAATTCACCCCTCCACTTT. This encodes CASSGPGRSNSPLHF.

The V and J genes are TRBV29-1 and TRBJ2-5; 7 nucleotides line up with TRBD2. The ends lost 5 bases at V and 4 bases at J; junction bases unmatched: 13. This CDR3 has 15 residues. CDR1 is SQVTM and CDR2 is ANQGSEA in the germline V gene. The CDR3 spells CSVPRSWRETETQYF. Written as DNA, the CDR3 is TGCAGCGTTCCCCGAAGTTGGCGGGAGACAGAGACCCAGTACTTC.

This clonotype was counted at least ten times. The genes are TRBV7-2 and TRBJ2-3, with D possibly being TRBD2 (5 bases). V was pared by 6 bases and J by 0 bases, with 19 bases between. The CDR3 is made up of 17 amino acids. CDR1 is SGHTA, CDR2 FQGNSA, per germline. CDR3 region: CASSRVDSVFSTDTQYF. CDR3 coding DNA: TGTGCCAGCAGTCGGGTCGATAGCGTCTTTAGCACAGATACGCAGTATTTT.

This clonotype occurred many times. The V call is TRBV20-1, the J call TRBJ1-1; 7 nucleotides agree with TRBD1. Germline CDR1 DFQATT, CDR2 SNEGSKA (reference sequence). V shed 3 bases and J 6 bases; nucleotides not matched to a gene: 4. The length of the CDR3 is 12 residues. The CDR3 loop is CSASAGQAEAFF. The CDR3 nucleotides read TGCAGTGCTAGCGCTGGACAGGCTGAAGCTTTCTTT.

A few counts support this clonotype. The junction departs from germline at one end; a sequencing error may be responsible. V usage is TRBV5-1 and J usage is TRBJ1-1; unclear D gene. The CDR3 covers 13 residues. CDR1 SGHRS and CDR2 YFSETQ come from the germline V gene. The CDR3 spells CASSPQLNTKAFF. The CDR3 DNA follows: TGCGCCAGCAGCCCGCAACTGAACACTAAAGCTTTCTTT.

The chain uses TRBV20-1 and TRBJ2-7, with a weak D call TRBD2 (7 bases). CDR3 length: 14 residues. Germline V gives CDR1 DFQATT, CDR2 SNEGSKA (reference sequence). Trimming cost V 6 bases and J 5 bases, with 20 bases left between them. For the CDR3, the DNA is TGCAGTGCCGCCTCCGGGGGGCCGTCGGACGAGCAGTACTTC. This sequence encodes CSAASGGPSDEQYF.

The rearrangement links TRBV20-1 to TRBJ1-5; D gene ambiguous. Trimming pared 0 bases from V and 5 bases from J, leaving 5 bases between. Germline CDR1 DFQATT, CDR2 SNEGSKA (reference sequence). The CDR3 loop spans 12 amino acids. This CDR3 reads CSARDQDQPQHF. In nucleotides, the CDR3 is TGCAGTGCTAGAGACCAAGATCAGCCCCAGCATTTT.